The 16 T cell receptor beta chains in this list originate from one sample, sequenced in a study of Ad26.COV2.S vaccination and SARS-CoV-2 variants. Noted treatment: about 20 received Ad26.COV2.S at low or high dose, single or two shots; 5 received placebo; per-sample allocation not given. Samples analyzed were those drawn on day 63 after the first vaccine or placebo injection. Clones were sequenced by immunoSEQ multiplex PCR, and TCRdb holds only the in-frame ones, with some missing. Among about 390,000 clones, around 93% were seen once, and the ten largest hold about 1.7%. Sequencing was performed on peripheral blood, taken in a trial of Ad26.COV2.S vaccine versus placebo. These receptors were collected from a person aged 18 to 65 who received the Ad26.COV2.S COVID-19 vaccine or a placebo.

The genes are TRBV6-2 or TRBV6-3 and TRBJ2-7; 9 nucleotides agree with TRBD1. The CDR3 has 15 amino acids. Per germline, CDR1 MNHEY and CDR2 SVGEGT. The V gene end was trimmed by 2 bases and the J gene end by 3 bases; junction bases not matched to a gene: 5. The CDR3 loop reads CASSYGGQGHYEQYF. The CDR3 DNA sequence: TGTGCCAGCAGTTACGGGGGACAGGGACACTACGAGCAGTACTTC.

The rearrangement links TRBV7-2 to TRBJ2-3; 7 bases fit TRBD1. Germline V gives CDR1 SGHTA, CDR2 FQGNSA. After removal of 7 bases from V and 1 base from J, the junction contained 11 bases not matched to a gene. This CDR3 is built from 16 residues. The CDR3 region has the DNA TGTGCCAGCACCCGAAGGGACAGTGGGGGCACAGATACGCAGTATTTT. Its translation is CASTRRDSGGTDTQYF.

The rearrangement joins TRBV30 to TRBJ1-4; possibly TRBD1 for D (5 bases). The CDR3 runs to 12 residues. Germline CDR1 reads GTSNPN; CDR2 reads SVGIG (reference sequence). The CDR3, as DNA: TGTGCGCAGGGATGGGGTAATGAAAAACTGTTTTTT. It codes for CAQGWGNEKLFF.

V usage is TRBV2 and J usage is TRBJ2-2; tentatively, D is TRBD2 (7 bases). Germline V CDR1 and CDR2: SNHLY, FYNNEI. CDR3 length: 16 residues. Trimming stripped 7 bases from V and 6 bases from J, with 21 bases between. The CDR3 region is CASKGGWGGAPGELFF. CDR3 nucleotide sequence: TGTGCCAGCAAAGGGGGTTGGGGGGGAGCCCCCGGGGAGCTGTTTTTT.

The chain uses TRBV5-6 and TRBJ1-1, with no clear D. The ends were cut back, 1 base at V and 5 bases at J, with 15 bases in the middle. This CDR3 is built from 15 residues. Germline values: CDR1 SGHDT, CDR2 YYEEEE. The CDR3 sequence is CASSLRSIGGTEAFF. CDR3 coding DNA: TGTGCCAGCAGCTTGAGGAGTATAGGAGGAACTGAAGCTTTCTTT. Filled out from reference TRBV5-6 and TRBJ1-1, the complete variable domain reads DAGVTQSPTHLIKTRGQQVTLRCSPKSGHDTVSWYQQALGQGPQFIFQYYEEEERQRGNFPDRFSGHQFPNYSSELNVNALLLGDSALYLCASSLRSIGGTEAFFGQGTRLTVV.

The J gene is TRBJ1-1, the V gene TRBV4-3; tentative D call: TRBD1 (6 bases). The V gene's germline CDR1 is LGHNA and CDR2 YSLEER. The ends were cut back, 2 bases at V and 4 bases at J, with 14 bases in the middle. There are 15 residues in the CDR3. The CDR3 bases are TGCGCCAGCAGCCAATTCGTTGGGGGCTTCACTGAAGCTTTCTTT. Protein sequence: CASSQFVGGFTEAFF.

The chain has TRBV15 and TRBJ2-1, with D possibly TRBD2 on 6 matching bases. Trimming removed 1 base at V and 8 bases at J, with 18 bases between. Germline lookup yields CDR1 LNHNV and CDR2 YYDKDF (reference sequence). This CDR3 has 16 residues. The CDR3 region has the DNA TGTGCCACCAGCAGAGGGGAGGTGGGCCCCTTGGATGAGCAGTTCTTC. Its translation is CATSRGEVGPLDEQFF.

The count of this clone is one. The chain uses TRBV7-9 and TRBJ1-1; TRBD1 agrees at 7 bases. This CDR3 is 12 amino acids long. The germline V gene encodes CDR1 SEHNR and CDR2 FQNEAQ (reference sequence). After removal of 5 bases from V and 7 bases from J, the junction contained 4 bases not matched to a gene. Written as DNA, the CDR3 is TGTGCCAGCAGCGTAGACAGGGATGAAGCTTTCTTT. Amino acids: CASSVDRDEAFF.

This clone was picked up one time. This chain joins TRBV30 and TRBJ1-6, with 8 bases that match TRBD1. CDR1 and CDR2 from the germline V gene are GTSNPN and SVGIG (reference sequence). CDR3 size: 14 residues. V was pared by 2 bases and J by 10 bases, with 7 bases of the junction left unmatched. CDR3 DNA sequence: TGTGCCTGGAGTCCGGCCAGGGGGCAATCACCCCTCCACTTT. This sequence encodes CAWSPARGQSPLHF.

The rearrangement joins TRBV5-6 to TRBJ2-5; weak D call: TRBD2 (5 bases). This CDR3 contains 17 residues. The germline gives CDR1 SGHDT, CDR2 YYEEEE. V lost 4 bases and J 1 base, leaving 20 bases between the germline ends. The CDR3, as DNA: TGTGCCAGCAGCCGGCAGAGGGCACCCTGGGGCCAAGAGACCCAGTACTTC. Protein product: CASSRQRAPWGQETQYF.

This clone was seen only once. The chain is built from TRBV27 and TRBJ1-5; D not resolved. V lost 6 bases and J lost 6, with 12 bases in between. The CDR3 loop spans 13 amino acids. Per germline, CDR1 MNHEY and CDR2 SMNVEV (reference sequence). The CDR3 nucleotides are TGTGCCAGCAGCCAAACTACGGGTCAGCCCCAGCATTTT. Amino acid sequence: CASSQTTGQPQHF.

About this clone: Different DNA sequences within this sample yield the same CDR3. This sequence joins TRBV28 and TRBJ1-1; D is possibly TRBD1 (5 bases). The V end lost 5 bases, the J end lost 3 bases, and 10 bases lay between the germline ends. This CDR3 is built from 13 residues. Germline CDR1 and CDR2: MDHEN and SYDVKM. CDR3 protein: CASSRGGDTEAFF. The CDR3, as DNA: TGTGCCAGCAGTAGGGGCGGGGACACTGAAGCTTTCTTT.

This chain joins TRBV7-2 and TRBJ2-5, with 8 bases aligning to TRBD2. V dropped 5 bases and J dropped 0; count of bases not matched to a gene: 8. The CDR3 spans 16 residues. Germline-derived CDR1 and CDR2 are SGHTA and FQGNSA. DNA for the CDR3: TGTGCCAGCAGCCCTTGGGGCGGGGGGAACCAAGAGACCCAGTACTTC. Its translation is CASSPWGGGNQETQYF.

This clone has only one observation. The chain has TRBV6-2 or TRBV6-3 and TRBJ1-3; weak D call: TRBD1 (5 bases). Trimming took 0 bases from V and 0 from J, leaving 12 bases between them. The CDR3 is 17 amino acids. The germline V gene has CDR1 MNHEY and CDR2 SVGEGT. This chain's CDR3 is CASSYSMGDPSGNTIYF. CDR3 bases: TGTGCCAGCAGTTACTCGATGGGGGACCCCTCTGGAAACACCATATATTTT.

The CDR3 DNA sequence: TGTGCCAGCACGGGGGGGTCTAGCAATGAGCAGTTCTTC. This translates into CASTGGSSNEQFF. The gene calls are TRBV28 and TRBJ2-1, with 8 bases aligning to TRBD2. The CDR3 totals 13 residues. V lost 7 bases, J lost 6 bases, and 5 bases stayed unmatched. Germline V lookup: CDR1 MDHEN, CDR2 SYDVKM.

The chain links TRBV24-1 to TRBJ1-2; the match to TRBD1 covers 9 bases. This CDR3 region has 14 residues. The trim removed 7 bases at V and 2 bases at J, leaving 4 bases unmatched. Germline CDR1 KGHDR, CDR2 SFDVKD. CDR3 coding DNA: TGTGCCACCAGCGCCGGGACAGGGAACTATGGCTACACCTTC. It is translated as CATSAGTGNYGYTF.